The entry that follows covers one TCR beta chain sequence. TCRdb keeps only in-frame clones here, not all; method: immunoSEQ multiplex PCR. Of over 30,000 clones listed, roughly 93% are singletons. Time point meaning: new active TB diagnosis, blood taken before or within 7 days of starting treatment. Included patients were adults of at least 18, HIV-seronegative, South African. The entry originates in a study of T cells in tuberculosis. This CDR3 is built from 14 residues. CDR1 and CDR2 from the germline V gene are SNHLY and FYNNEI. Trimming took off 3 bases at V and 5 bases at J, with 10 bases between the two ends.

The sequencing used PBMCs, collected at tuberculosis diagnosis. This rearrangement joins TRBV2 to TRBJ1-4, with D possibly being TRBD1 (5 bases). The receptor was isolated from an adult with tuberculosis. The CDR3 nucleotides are TGTGCCAGCAGTGAGCAGGGTACAAATGAAAAACTGTTTTTT. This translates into CASSEQGTNEKLFF.